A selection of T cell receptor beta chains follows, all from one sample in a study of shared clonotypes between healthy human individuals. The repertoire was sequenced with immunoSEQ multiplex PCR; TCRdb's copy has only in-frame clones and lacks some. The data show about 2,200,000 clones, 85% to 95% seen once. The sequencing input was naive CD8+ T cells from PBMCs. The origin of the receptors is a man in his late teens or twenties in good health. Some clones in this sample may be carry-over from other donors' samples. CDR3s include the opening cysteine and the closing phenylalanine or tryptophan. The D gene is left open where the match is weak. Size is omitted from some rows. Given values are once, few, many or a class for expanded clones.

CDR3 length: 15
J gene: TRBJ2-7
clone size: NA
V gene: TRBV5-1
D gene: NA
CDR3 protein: CASSPAGRWEYEQYF
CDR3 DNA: TGCGCCAGCAGCCCCGCTGGCAGGTGGGAGTACGAGCAGTACTTC

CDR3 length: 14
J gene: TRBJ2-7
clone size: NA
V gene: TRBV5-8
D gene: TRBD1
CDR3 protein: CASRWTGGTYEQYF
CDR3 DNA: TGTGCCAGCAGGTGGACAGGGGGGACCTACGAGCAGTACTTC

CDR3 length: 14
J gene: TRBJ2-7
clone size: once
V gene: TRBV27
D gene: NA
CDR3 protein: CATRPIRPQYEQYF
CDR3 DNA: TGTGCCACTCGGCCGATCCGACCACAATACGAGCAGTACTTC

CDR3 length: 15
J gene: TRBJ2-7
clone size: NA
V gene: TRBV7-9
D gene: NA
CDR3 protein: CASSLAHGQPYEQYF
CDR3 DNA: TGTGCCAGCAGCTTAGCGCACGGACAGCCCTACGAGCAGTACTTC

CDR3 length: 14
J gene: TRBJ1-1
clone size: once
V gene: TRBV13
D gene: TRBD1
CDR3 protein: CASSSGTGETEAFF
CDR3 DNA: TGTGCCAGCAGCTCCGGGACAGGGGAAACTGAAGCTTTCTTT

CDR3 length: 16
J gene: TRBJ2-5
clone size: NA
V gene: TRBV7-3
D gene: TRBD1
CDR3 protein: CASSPGVGGYGETQYF
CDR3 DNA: TGTGCCAGCAGCCCTGGGGTAGGGGGCTATGGAGAGACCCAGTACTTC

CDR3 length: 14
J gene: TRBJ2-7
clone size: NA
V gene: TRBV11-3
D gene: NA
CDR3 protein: CASSTRHGTYEQYF
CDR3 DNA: TGTGCCAGCAGCACCCGACATGGTACCTACGAGCAGTACTTC

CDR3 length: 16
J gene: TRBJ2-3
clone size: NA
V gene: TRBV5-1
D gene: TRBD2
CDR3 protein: CASSSSTSGSKDTQYF
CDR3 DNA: TGCGCCAGCAGCTCCTCCACTAGCGGGAGTAAAGATACGCAGTATTTT

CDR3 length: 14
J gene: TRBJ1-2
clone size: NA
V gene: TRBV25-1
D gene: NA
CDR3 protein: CASSTTEDRYGYTF
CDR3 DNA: TGTGCCAGCAGCACAACTGAGGACAGATATGGCTACACCTTC

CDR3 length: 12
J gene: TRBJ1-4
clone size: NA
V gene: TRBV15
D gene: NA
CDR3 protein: CATRSVYEKLFF
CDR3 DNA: TGTGCCACAAGGTCCGTATATGAAAAACTGTTTTTT

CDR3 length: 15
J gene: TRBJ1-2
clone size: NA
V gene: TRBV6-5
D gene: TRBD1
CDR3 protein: CASSSATGGVEGYTF
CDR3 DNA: TGTGCCAGCAGTTCTGCGACAGGGGGCGTAGAGGGCTACACCTTC

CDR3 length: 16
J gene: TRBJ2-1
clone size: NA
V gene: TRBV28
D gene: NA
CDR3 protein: CASKLVAAPGDNEQFF
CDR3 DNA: TGTGCCAGCAAATTGGTAGCGGCCCCGGGCGACAATGAGCAGTTCTTC

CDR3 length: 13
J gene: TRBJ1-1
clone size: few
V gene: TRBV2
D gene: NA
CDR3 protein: CASNPSLNTEAFF
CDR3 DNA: TGTGCCAGCAACCCCTCCTTGAACACTGAAGCTTTCTTT

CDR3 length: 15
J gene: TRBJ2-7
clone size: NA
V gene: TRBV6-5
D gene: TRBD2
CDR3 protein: CASSPPGSGGYEQYF
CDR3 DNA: TGTGCCAGCAGTCCCCCTGGAAGCGGGGGTTACGAGCAGTACTTC

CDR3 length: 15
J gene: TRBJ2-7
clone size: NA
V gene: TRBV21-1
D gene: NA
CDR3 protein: CASSKVGSTSAEQYF
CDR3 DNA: TGTGCCAGCAGCAAAGTGGGCAGCACTAGTGCCGAGCAGTACTTC

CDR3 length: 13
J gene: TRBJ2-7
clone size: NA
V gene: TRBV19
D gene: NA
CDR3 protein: CASRGSLLGEQYF
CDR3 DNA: TGTGCCAGTAGGGGAAGTCTACTGGGTGAGCAGTACTTC

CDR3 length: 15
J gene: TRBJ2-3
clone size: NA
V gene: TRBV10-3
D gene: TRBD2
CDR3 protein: CASGLAGSFTDTQYF
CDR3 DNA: TGTGCCTCCGGACTAGCGGGAAGCTTCACAGATACGCAGTATTTT

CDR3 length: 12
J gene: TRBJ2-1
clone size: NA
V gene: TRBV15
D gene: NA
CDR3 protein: CATSTRSGEQFF
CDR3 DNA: TGTGCCACCAGCACTAGGAGTGGTGAGCAGTTCTTC

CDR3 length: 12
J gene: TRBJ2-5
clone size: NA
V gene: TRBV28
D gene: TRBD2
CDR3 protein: CAVREGWETQYF
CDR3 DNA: TGTGCAGTGAGGGAGGGGTGGGAGACCCAGTACTTC

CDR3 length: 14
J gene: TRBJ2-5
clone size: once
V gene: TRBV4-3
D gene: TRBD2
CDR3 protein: CASSLRGRQETQYF
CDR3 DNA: TGCGCCAGCAGCCTTCGCGGGAGACAAGAGACCCAGTACTTC

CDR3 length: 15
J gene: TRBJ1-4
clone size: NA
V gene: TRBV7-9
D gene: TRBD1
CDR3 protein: CASSSDRATSENLFF
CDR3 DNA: TGTGCCAGCAGCTCAGACAGGGCAACATCCGAAAACCTGTTTTTT

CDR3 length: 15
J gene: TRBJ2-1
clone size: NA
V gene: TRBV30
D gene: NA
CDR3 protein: CAWNPGQDSYNEQFF
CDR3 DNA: TGTGCCTGGAACCCCGGGCAGGATTCCTACAATGAGCAGTTCTTC

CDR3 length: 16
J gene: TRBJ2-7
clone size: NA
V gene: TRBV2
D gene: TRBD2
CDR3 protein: CASSEGLAGPHYEQYF
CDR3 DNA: TGTGCCAGCAGTGAGGGACTAGCGGGACCTCATTACGAGCAGTACTTC

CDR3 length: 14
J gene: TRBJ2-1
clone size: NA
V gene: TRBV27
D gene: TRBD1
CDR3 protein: CASSLGQGLNEQFF
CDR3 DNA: TGTGCCAGCAGTTTGGGACAGGGGTTAAATGAGCAGTTCTTC

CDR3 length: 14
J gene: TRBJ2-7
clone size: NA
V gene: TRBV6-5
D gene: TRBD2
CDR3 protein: CASSGTSGRNEQYF
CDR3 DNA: TGTGCCAGCAGTGGGACTAGCGGGAGGAACGAGCAGTACTTC

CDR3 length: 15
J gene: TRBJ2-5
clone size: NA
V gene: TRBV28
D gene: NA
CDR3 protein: CASSLRGPAGETQYF
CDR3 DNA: TGTGCCAGCAGTTTAAGGGGTCCTGCGGGGGAGACCCAGTACTTC

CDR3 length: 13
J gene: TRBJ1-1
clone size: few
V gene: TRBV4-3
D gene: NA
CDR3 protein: CASSQHGNTEAFF
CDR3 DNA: TGCGCCAGCAGCCAACACGGGAACACTGAAGCTTTCTTT

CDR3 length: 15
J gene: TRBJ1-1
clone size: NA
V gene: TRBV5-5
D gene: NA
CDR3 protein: CASSLVWPMNTEAFF
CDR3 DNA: TGTGCCAGCAGCTTGGTGTGGCCAATGAACACTGAAGCTTTCTTT

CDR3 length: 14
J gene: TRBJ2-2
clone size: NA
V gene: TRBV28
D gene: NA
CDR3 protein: CASSLVLRSGELFF
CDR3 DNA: TGTGCCAGCAGTTTAGTCTTGAGGTCCGGGGAGCTGTTTTTT

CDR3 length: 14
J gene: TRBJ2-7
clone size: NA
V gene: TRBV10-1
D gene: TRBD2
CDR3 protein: CASSESDSGSEQYF
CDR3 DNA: TGCGCCAGCAGTGAGTCTGATAGCGGGAGCGAGCAGTACTTC

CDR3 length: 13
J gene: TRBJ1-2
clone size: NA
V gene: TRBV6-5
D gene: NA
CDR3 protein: CASSYSARRSYTF
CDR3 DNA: TGTGCCAGCAGTTACTCGGCCAGGCGAAGCTACACCTTC

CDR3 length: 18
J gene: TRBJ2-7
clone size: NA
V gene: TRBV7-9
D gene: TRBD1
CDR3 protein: CASSPPGDRGSSSYEQYF
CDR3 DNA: TGTGCCAGCAGCCCGCCTGGTGACAGGGGGAGCAGCTCCTACGAGCAGTACTTC

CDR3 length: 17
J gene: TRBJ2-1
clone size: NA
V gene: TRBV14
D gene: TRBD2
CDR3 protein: CASSQGGYSGSFNEQFF
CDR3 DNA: TGTGCCAGCAGCCAAGGAGGGTATAGCGGGAGTTTTAATGAGCAGTTCTTC

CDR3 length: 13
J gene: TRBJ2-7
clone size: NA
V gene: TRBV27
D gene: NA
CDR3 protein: CASRQRISYEQYF
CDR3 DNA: TGTGCCAGCAGACAGCGCATCTCCTACGAGCAGTACTTC

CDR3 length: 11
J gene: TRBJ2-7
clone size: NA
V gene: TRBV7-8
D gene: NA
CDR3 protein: CASSASYEQYF
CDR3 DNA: TGTGCCAGCAGCGCTTCCTACGAGCAGTACTTC

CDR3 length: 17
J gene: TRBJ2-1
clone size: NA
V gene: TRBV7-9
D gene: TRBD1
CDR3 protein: CASSLGRDPDRDNEQFF
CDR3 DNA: TGTGCCAGCAGCTTAGGCCGGGATCCGGACAGGGACAATGAGCAGTTCTTC

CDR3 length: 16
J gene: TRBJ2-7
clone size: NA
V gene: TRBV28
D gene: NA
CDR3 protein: CASSLYYLVGSYEQYF
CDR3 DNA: TGTGCCAGCAGTTTATATTATTTGGTTGGCTCCTACGAGCAGTACTTC

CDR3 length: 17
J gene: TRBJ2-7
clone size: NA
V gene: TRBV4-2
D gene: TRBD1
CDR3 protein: CASSQGTTGGYVYEQYF
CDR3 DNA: TGTGCCAGCAGCCAGGGGACGACAGGGGGCTACGTCTACGAGCAGTACTTC

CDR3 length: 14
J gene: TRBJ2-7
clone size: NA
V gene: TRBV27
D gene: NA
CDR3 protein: CASSSYPRAYEQYF
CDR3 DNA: TGTGCCAGCAGTTCTTATCCGAGGGCCTACGAGCAGTACTTC

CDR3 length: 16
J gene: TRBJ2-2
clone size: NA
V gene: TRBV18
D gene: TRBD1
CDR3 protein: CASSPQDRVHTGELFF
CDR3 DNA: TGTGCCAGCTCACCACAAGACAGGGTGCACACCGGGGAGCTGTTTTTT

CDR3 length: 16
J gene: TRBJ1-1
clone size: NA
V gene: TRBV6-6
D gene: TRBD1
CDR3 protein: CASIFGWVKQGTEAFF
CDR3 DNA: TGTGCCAGCATCTTCGGTTGGGTCAAACAGGGGACTGAAGCTTTCTTT

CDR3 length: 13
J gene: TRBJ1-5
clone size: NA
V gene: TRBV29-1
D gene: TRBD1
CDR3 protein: CSVAGTGNQPQHF
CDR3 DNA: TGCAGCGTTGCGGGGACAGGAAATCAGCCCCAGCATTTT

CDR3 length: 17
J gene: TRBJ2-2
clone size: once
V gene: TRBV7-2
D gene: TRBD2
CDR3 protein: CASSPMPGLAATGELFF
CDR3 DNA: TGTGCCAGCAGCCCCATGCCAGGACTAGCGGCCACCGGGGAGCTGTTTTTT

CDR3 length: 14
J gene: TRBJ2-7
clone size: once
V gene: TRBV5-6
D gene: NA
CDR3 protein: CASSLGLLPYEQYF
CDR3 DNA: TGTGCCAGCAGCTTAGGTCTGCTTCCCTACGAGCAGTACTTC

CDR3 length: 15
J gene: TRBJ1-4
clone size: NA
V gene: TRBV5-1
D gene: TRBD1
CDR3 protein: CASSPEGAANEKLFF
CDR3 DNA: TGCGCCAGCAGCCCGGAGGGGGCGGCTAATGAAAAACTGTTTTTT

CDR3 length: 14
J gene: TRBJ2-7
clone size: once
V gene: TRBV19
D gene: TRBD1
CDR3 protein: CASSPKTGSYEQYF
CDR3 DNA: TGTGCCAGTAGTCCCAAGACAGGGTCCTACGAGCAGTACTTC

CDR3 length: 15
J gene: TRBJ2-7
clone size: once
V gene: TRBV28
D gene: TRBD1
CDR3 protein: CASSSFGQGAYEQYF
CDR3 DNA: TGTGCCAGCAGTTCGTTTGGACAGGGGGCCTACGAGCAGTACTTC

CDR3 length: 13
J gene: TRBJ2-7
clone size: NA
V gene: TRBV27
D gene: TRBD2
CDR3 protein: CASGTSGTHEQYF
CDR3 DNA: TGTGCCAGCGGGACTAGCGGGACCCACGAGCAGTACTTC

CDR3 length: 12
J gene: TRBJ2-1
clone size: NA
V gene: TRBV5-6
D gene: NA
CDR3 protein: CASSDSSNEQFF
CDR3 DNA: TGTGCCAGCAGCGATTCTTCCAATGAGCAGTTCTTC

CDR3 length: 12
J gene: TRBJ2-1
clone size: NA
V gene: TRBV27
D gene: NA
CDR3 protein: CASSQRGNEQFF
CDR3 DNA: TGTGCCAGCAGTCAGAGGGGGAATGAGCAGTTCTTC